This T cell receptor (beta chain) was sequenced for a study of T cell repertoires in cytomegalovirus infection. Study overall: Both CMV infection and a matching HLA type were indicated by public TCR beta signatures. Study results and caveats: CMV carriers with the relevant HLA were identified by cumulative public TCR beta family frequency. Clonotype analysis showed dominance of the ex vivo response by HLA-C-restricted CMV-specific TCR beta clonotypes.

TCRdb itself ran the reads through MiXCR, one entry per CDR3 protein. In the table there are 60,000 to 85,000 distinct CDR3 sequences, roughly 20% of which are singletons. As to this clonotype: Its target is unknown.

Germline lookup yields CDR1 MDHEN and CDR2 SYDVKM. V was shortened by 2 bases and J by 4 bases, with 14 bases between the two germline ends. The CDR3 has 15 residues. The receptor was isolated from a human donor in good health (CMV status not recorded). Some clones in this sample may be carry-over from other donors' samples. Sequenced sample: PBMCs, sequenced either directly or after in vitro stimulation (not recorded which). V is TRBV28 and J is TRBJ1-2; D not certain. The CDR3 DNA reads TGTGCCAGCAGTTTACCGGGTAAAGTGGGCTATGGCTACACCTTC. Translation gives CASSLPGKVGYGYTF.